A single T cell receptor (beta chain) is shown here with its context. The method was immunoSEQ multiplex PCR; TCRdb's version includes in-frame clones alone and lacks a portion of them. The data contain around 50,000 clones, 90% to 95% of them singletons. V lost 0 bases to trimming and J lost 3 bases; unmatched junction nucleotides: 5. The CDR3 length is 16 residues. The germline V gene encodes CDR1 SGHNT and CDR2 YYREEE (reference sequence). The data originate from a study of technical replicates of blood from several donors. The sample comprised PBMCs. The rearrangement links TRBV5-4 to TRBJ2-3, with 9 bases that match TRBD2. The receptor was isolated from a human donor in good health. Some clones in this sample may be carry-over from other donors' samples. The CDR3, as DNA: TGTGCCAGCAGCTTGGGGCCTAGCGGGATTACAGATACGCAGTATTTT. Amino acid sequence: CASSLGPSGITDTQYF. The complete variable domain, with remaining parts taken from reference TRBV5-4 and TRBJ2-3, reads ETGVTQSPTHLIKTRGQQVTLRCSSQSGHNTVSWYQQALGQGPQFIFQYYREEENGRGNFPPRFSGLQFPNYSSELNVNALELDDSALYLCASSLGPSGITDTQYFGPGTRLTVL.